The T cell receptor (beta chain) described here comes from a study of blood T cell repertoires in COVID-19. Deletions cut 0 bases from V and 2 bases from J, with 11 bases between. CDR1 SGDLS and CDR2 YYNGEE come from the germline V gene. CDR3 size: 15 residues. Authors' methods: For nucleated cells, counts were estimated from reference gene primer amplification. Assay: immunoSEQ multiplex PCR; the TCRdb copy retains only in-frame clones and omits some. The V and J calls and clone size come from that table; D and trimming were worked out from the DNA. The sample contains 150,000 to 200,000 clones, about 78% of which appear only once.

This TCR was recovered from a woman aged 50 to 60 with active or convalescent COVID-19. Sequencing was carried out using peripheral blood. V and J are TRBV9 and TRBJ2-5; a weak D match, TRBD1 (6 bases). The CDR3 DNA follows: TGTGCCAGCAGCGTAGGGGGGACACAACAAGAGACCCAGTACTTC. This gives the protein CASSVGGTQQETQYF.